The entry that follows covers one T cell receptor (beta chain) sequence. Germline CDR1 reads SGHKS; CDR2 reads YYEKEE (reference sequence). This CDR3 has 19 amino acids. V gave up 0 bases and J gave up 5 bases; unmatched junction bases: 16. The sample comes from a study of early stage breast cancer tumors. The repertoire was sequenced with immunoSEQ multiplex PCR; TCRdb's copy has only in-frame clones and lacks some. The sample consists of more than 12,000 clones, approximately 88% of them appearing once. The chain joins TRBV5-5 to TRBJ2-7; 11 bases agree with TRBD2. This TCR was sampled from a young adult with breast cancer. The sample taken for sequencing was normal breast tissue next to the tumor. CDR3 amino acids: CASSLGVRLAGIFFDEQYF. The CDR3 coding sequence is TGTGCCAGCAGCTTGGGGGTGCGACTAGCGGGAATCTTTTTCGACGAGCAGTACTTC.